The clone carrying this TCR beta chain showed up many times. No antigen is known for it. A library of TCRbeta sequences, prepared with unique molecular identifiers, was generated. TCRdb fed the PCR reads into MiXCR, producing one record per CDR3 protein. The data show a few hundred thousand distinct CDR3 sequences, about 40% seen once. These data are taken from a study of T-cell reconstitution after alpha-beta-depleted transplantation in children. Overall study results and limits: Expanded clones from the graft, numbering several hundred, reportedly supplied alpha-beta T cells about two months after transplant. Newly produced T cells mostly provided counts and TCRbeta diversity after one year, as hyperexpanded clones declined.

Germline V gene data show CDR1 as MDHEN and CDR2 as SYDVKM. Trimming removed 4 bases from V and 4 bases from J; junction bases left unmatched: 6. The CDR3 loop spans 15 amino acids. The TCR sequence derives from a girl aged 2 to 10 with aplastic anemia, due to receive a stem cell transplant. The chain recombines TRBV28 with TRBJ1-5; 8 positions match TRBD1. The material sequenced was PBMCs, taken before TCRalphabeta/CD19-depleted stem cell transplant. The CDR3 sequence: CASSSMDRANQPQHF. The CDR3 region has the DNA TGTGCCAGCAGTTCCATGGACAGGGCGAATCAGCCCCAGCATTTT.